One TCR beta chain is described in this entry. What it recognizes is unknown. Roughly 30,000 T cell genomes (about 0.2 ug DNA) went into each sorted-subset replicate. Profiled with immunoSEQ multiplex PCR; TCRdb holds only in-frame clones, not every one. The data contain roughly 640,000 clones, about 74% of them singletons. The data originate from a study of shared clonotypes between healthy human individuals. Study as a whole: The study used three CD4 naive, three CD4 memory, two CD8 naive and one CD8 memory plate per donor.

Donors were Caucasian adults residing in Nashville, Tennessee, USA. Overall study findings and caveats: Rarefaction revealed incomplete sorted-subset sequencing despite large depth.

This CDR3 contains 13 residues. CDR1 is LNHDA, CDR2 SQIVND, per germline (reference sequence). With 8 bases removed from V and 6 bases from J, the gap between germline ends came to 13 bases. Material for sequencing was memory CD4+ T cells sorted from blood. Stated subset: CD45RA-negative fraction. The sequence derives from a woman in her twenties or thirties in good health. The chain is built from TRBV19 and TRBJ2-2; possibly TRBD2 for D (6 bases). CDR3 sequence reads: CASARRVAGELFF. The DNA of the CDR3 is TGTGCCAGTGCTCGGAGGGTCGCCGGGGAGCTGTTTTTT.